Described below is a single T cell receptor (beta chain) sequence and its context. The germline CDR1 and CDR2 sequences are MNHEY and SVGAGI. The CDR3 extends over 16 amino acids. The J segment lost 2 bases and the V segment lost 4 bases, leaving 8 bases of the junction unmatched. The data are from a study of blood T cell repertoires in COVID-19. In the study overall: The United States, Italy and Spain provided the acute and convalescent COVID-19 samples. Nucleic acid was either cDNA or gDNA, and it came from T cells, B-cell-depleted T cells, or PBMCs.

Original processing notes: Reference gene primer amplification yielded estimated nucleated cell counts. Using immunoSEQ multiplex PCR, the repertoire was profiled, and TCRdb retains in-frame clones only, with some absent. V, J and clone size derive from that table, while D and trimming were established from the DNA sequence. The repertoire holds about 33,000 clones, with almost 90% as singletons. V is TRBV6-5 and J is TRBJ1-5; 7 positions agree with TRBD1. This clonotype was obtained from a human donor in a cohort sampled during active COVID-19. Sequencing used peripheral blood. Written as DNA, the CDR3 is TGTGCCAGCAGTTGGGAGAGACAGGGTCGCAATCAGCCCCAGCATTTT. Amino acid sequence: CASSWERQGRNQPQHF.